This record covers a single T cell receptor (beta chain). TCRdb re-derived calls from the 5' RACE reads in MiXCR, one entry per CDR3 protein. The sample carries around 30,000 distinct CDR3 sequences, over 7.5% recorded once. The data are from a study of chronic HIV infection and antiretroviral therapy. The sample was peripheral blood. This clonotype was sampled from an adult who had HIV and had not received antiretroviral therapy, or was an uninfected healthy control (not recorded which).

The CDR3 DNA is TGCAGTGCTAGCCCAAATCCGATTAGCACAGATACGCAGTATTTT. It is translated as CSASPNPISTDTQYF. V and J are TRBV20-1 and TRBJ2-3; no clear D gene. This CDR3 comprises 15 residues. The V gene lost 3 bases and the J gene lost 0 bases, with 13 bases spanning the gap. Germline assignment: CDR1 DFQATT and CDR2 SNEGSKA (reference sequence).